This T cell receptor beta chain is drawn from a study of blood T cell repertoires in COVID-19. Across the study: The samples span acute and convalescent COVID-19 from the United States, Italy and Spain. From T cells, B-cell-depleted T cells, or PBMCs came the material, which was cDNA or gDNA.

Per the original data handling: Estimated nucleated cell counts came from reference gene primer amplification. The assay was immunoSEQ multiplex PCR, and TCRdb's table has in-frame clones only and misses some. V, J and clone size reflect that table, while D and trimming were determined from the DNA. The table includes a few hundred thousand clones, roughly 80% detected once. Specimen: peripheral blood. This TCR derives from a human donor with acute or convalescent COVID-19. The donor label of this sample is uncertain.

The CDR3 bases are TGTGCCAGCAGCTTAGCCCCGGGTCCGGATGGAAACACCATATATTTT. It encodes CASSLAPGPDGNTIYF. This chain links TRBV7-2 with TRBJ1-3; D call uncertain. Germline V CDR1 and CDR2: SGHTA, FQGNSA. The V and J ends lost 0 bases and 3 bases respectively, with 12 bases between them. The CDR3 has 16 residues.